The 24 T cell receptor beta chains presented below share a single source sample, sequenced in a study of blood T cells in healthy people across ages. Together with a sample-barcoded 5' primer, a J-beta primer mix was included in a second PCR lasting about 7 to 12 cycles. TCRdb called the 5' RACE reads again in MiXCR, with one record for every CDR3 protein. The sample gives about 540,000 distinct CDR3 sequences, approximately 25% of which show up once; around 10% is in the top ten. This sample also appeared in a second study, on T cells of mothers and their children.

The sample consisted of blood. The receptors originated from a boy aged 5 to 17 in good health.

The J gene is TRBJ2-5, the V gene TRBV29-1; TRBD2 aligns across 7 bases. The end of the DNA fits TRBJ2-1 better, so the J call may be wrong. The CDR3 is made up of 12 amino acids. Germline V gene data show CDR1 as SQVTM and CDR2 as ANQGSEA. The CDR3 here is CSVATSRGEQFF. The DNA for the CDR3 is TGCAGCGTGGCGACTAGCCGGGGTGAGCAGTTCTTC.

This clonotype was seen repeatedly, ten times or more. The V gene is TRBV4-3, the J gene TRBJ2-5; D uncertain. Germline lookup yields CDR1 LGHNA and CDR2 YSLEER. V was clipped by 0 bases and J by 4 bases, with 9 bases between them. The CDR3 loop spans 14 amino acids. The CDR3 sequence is CASSQEWGRETQYF. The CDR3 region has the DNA TGCGCCAGCAGCCAAGAATGGGGTCGAGAGACCCAGTACTTC.

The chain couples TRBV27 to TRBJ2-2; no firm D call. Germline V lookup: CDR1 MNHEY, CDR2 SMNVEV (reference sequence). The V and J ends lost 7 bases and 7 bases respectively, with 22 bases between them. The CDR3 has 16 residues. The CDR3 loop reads CASTLSLPHHGGELFF. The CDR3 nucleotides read TGTGCCAGCACCCTCAGTCTACCACATCATGGCGGGGAGCTGTTTTTT.

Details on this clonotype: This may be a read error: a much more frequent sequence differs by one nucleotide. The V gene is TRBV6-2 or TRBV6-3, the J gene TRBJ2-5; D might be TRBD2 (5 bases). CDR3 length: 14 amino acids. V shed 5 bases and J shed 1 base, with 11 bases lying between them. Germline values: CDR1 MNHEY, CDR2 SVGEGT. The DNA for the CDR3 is TGTGCCAGCAGTCACAGCGGAGGCCAAGAGACCCAGTACTTC. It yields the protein CASSHSGGQETQYF.

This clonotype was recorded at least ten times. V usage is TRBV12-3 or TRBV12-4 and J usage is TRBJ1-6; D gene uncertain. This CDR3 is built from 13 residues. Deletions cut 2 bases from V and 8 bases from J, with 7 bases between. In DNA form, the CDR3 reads TGTGCCAGCAGTTTACGCTGGGATTCACCCCTCCACTTT. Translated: CASSLRWDSPLHF.

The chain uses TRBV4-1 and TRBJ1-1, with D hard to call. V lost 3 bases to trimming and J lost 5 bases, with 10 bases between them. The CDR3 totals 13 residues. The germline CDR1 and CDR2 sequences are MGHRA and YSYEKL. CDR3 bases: TGCGCCAGCAGCCAGATTCACGGGACTGAAGCTTTCTTT. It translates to CASSQIHGTEAFF.

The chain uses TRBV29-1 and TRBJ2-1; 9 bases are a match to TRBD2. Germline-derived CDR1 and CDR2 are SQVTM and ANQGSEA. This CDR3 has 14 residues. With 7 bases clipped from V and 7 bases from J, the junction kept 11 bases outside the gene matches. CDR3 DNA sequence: TGCAGCGCGGAGAGGCGGGAGGGTCCTAATGAGCAGTTCTTC. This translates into CSAERREGPNEQFF.

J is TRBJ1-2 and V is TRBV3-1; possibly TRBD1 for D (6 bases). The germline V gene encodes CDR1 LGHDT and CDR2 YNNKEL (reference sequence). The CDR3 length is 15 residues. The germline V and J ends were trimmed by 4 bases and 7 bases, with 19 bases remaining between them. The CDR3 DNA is TGTGCCAGCAGCCCTATCCTTTCCGACAGGAGTGGCTACACCTTC. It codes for CASSPILSDRSGYTF.

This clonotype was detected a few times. In nucleotides, the CDR3 is TGCAGTGCTAGGACTAGCGGACGACTCAATGAGCAGTTCTTC. Translated: CSARTSGRLNEQFF. This chain uses TRBV20-1 with TRBJ2-1, with 9 bases identical to TRBD2. The CDR3 has 14 amino acids. Germline V CDR1 and CDR2: DFQATT, SNEGSKA (reference sequence). V trimming: 3 bases; J trimming: 6 bases; junction bases outside the gene matches: 6.

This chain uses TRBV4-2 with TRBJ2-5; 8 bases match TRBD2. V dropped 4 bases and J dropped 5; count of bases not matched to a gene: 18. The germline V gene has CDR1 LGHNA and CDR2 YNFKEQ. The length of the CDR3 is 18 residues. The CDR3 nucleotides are TGTGCCAGCAGCCCCAAGGGATCGACAGCGGGAGAGTGGGAGACCCAGTACTTC. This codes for CASSPKGSTAGEWETQYF.

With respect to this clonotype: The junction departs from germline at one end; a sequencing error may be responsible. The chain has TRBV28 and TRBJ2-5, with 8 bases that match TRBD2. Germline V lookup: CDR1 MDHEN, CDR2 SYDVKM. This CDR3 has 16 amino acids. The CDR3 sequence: CASTLAPGGPKETQDF. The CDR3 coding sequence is TGTGCCAGCACCTTGGCCCCGGGGGGGCCTAAAGAGACCCAGGACTTC.

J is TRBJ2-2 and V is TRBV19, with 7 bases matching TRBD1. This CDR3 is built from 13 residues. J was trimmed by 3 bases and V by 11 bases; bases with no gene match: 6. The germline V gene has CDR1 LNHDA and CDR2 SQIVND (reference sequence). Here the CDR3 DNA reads TGTGCCGGCAGACAGGGCTACACCGGGGAGCTGTTTTTT. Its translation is CAGRQGYTGELFF.

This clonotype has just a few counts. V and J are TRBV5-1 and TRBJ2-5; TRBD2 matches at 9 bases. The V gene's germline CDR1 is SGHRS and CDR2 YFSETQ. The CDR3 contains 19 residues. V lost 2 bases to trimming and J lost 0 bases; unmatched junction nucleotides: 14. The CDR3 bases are TGCGCCAGCAGCTTAACCTCCAAAGCGGGGGGACTTTACCAAGAGACCCAGTACTTC. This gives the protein CASSLTSKAGGLYQETQYF.

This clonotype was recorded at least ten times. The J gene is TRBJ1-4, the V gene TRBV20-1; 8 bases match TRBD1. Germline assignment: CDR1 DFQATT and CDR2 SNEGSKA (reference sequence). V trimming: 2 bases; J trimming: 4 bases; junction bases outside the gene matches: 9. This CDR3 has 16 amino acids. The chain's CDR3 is CSARLYGTGDNEKLFF. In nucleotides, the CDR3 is TGCAGTGCTAGACTATACGGGACAGGCGATAATGAAAAACTGTTTTTT.

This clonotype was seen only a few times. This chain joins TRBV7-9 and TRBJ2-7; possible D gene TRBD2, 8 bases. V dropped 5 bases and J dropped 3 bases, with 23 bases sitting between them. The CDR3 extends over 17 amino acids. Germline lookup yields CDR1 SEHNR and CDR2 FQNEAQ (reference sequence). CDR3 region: CASSLGRGPSTFYEQYF. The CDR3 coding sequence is TGTGCCAGCAGCCTCGGGAGGGGGCCCTCCACCTTCTACGAGCAGTACTTC.

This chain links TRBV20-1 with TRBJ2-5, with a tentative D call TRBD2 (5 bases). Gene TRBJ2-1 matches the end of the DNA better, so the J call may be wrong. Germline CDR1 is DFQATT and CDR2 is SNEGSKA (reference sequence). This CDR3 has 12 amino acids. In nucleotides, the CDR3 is TGCAGTGCTCGAGGGAGTGTCGATGAGCAGTTCTTC. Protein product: CSARGSVDEQFF.

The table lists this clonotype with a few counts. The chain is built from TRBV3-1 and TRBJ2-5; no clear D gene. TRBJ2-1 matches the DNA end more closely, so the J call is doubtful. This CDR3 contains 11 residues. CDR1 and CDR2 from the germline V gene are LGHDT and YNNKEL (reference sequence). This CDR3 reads CASSHSDEQFF. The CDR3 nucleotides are TGTGCCAGCAGCCACTCTGACGAGCAGTTCTTC.

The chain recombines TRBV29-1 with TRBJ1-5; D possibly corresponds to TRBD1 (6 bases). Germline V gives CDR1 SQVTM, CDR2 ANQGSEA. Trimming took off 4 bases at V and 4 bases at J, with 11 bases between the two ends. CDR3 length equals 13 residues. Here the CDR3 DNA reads TGCAGCGTTGTAGGGGGGTGGAATCAGCCCCAGCATTTT. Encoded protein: CSVVGGWNQPQHF.

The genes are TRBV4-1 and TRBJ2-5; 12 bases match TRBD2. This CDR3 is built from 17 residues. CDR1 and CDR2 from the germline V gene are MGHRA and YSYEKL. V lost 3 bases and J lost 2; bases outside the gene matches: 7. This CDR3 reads CASSQAGLAGIQETQYF. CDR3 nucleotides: TGCGCCAGCAGCCAGGCTGGACTAGCGGGGATTCAAGAGACCCAGTACTTC.

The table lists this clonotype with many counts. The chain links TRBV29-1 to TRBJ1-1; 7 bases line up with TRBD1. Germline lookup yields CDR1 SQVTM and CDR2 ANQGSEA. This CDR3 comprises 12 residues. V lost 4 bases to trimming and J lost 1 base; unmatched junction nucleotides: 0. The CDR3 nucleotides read TGCAGCGTTGGACAGGGGAACACTGAAGCTTTCTTT. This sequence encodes CSVGQGNTEAFF.

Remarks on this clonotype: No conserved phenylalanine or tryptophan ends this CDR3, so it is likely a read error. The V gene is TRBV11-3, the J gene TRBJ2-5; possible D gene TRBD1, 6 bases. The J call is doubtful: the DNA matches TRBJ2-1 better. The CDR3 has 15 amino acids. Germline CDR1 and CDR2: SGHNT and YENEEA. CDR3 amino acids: CASSPGAVLSNEQFL. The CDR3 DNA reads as TGTGCCAGCAGCCCAGGGGCAGTATTAAGCAATGAGCAGTTCCTC.

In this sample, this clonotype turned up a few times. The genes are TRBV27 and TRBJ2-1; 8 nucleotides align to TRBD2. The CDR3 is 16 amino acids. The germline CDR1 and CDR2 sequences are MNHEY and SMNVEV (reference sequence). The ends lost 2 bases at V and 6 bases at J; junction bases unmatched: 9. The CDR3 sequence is CASSLQPGLVFNEQFF. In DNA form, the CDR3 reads TGTGCCAGCAGTTTACAACCGGGACTAGTTTTCAATGAGCAGTTCTTC.

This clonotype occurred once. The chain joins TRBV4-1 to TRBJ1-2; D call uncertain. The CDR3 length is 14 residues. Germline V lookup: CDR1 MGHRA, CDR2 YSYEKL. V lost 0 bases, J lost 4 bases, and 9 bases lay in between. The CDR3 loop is CASSQDEGPYGYTF. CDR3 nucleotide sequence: TGCGCCAGCAGCCAAGATGAGGGCCCCTATGGCTACACCTTC.

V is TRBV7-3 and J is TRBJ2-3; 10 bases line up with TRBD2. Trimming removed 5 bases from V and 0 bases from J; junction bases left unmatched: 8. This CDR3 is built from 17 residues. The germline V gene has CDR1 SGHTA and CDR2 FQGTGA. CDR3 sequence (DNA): TGTGCCAGCAGCCCCGGACTAGCGGAAGCAAGCACAGATACGCAGTATTTT. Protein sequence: CASSPGLAEASTDTQYF.